This record concerns one T cell receptor (beta chain) sequence. Its cognate antigen is unknown. Looked up from germline, CDR1 is MDHEN and CDR2 is SYDVKM. This CDR3 contains 17 residues. V lost 7 bases, J lost 6 bases, and 13 bases stayed unmatched. The PCR used 60 Vbeta and 13 Jbeta primers. Repertoires were generated with immunoSEQ multiplex PCR, while TCRdb's copy carries only in-frame clones and drops some. Of around 150,000 clones listed, 80% were seen once; the top ten hold less than 5%. The sample is drawn from a study of cytomegalovirus exposure and HLA in healthy donors. At the level of the study: Of the donors genotyped, 398 in all, around 77% fell in the Caucasian-associated ancestry cluster. Study results and limitations: Trimming of TCR beta V- and J-genes showed a link, identified in a later analysis, to a missense DCLRE1C variant. A highly shared variant cluster was judged a likely technical artifact. Available immune exposure information was restricted to CMV serostatus only.

This chain joins TRBV28 and TRBJ2-2, with 11 bases fitting TRBD1. This clonotype was obtained from a man in his thirties or forties in good health. The sample comprised PBMCs. The DNA of the CDR3 is TGTGCCAGCACCTTCCCCCTCGGACAGGGGGCGGCCGGGGAGCTGTTTTTT. Protein: CASTFPLGQGAAGELFF.